This TCR beta chain is drawn from a study of blood T cells in healthy people across ages. A second PCR of 7 to 11 cycles used a sample-barcoded 5' primer and a J-beta primer mix. TCRdb reanalysed the 5' RACE reads using MiXCR and keeps one entry per CDR3 protein. The top ten clones hold under 20% of a sample with about 1 million distinct CDR3 sequences, 40% to 45% of them seen once. This CDR3 is built from 15 residues. Germline assignment: CDR1 MNHEY and CDR2 SMNVEV (reference sequence). Trimming took off 3 bases at V and 7 bases at J, with 13 bases between the two ends. V is TRBV27 and J is TRBJ1-6; D remains unclear. This TCR derives from a woman aged 55-70 years in good health. The specimen sequenced was blood. Here the CDR3 reads CASSFGQVPNSPLHF. The CDR3, as DNA: TGTGCCAGCAGTTTCGGGCAGGTTCCCAATTCACCCCTCCACTTT.